The present entry profiles one T cell receptor (beta chain) with its context. Measured with immunoSEQ multiplex PCR; TCRdb has only the in-frame clones, and not every one. Here the sample spans about 55,000 clones, around 90% being singletons. This sample stems from a study of control samples from healthy donors and cancer patients. CDR3 length equals 15 residues. From germline, CDR1 is SGHNT and CDR2 YYREEE (reference sequence). After removal of 4 bases from V and 7 bases from J, the junction contained 6 bases not matched to a gene. The gene calls are TRBV5-4 and TRBJ2-1; TRBD2 agrees at 12 bases. The sample consisted of blood. The source is a man aged 50-60 years in good health. CDR3 nucleotide sequence: TGTGCCAGCAGCCCTAGCGGGAGGGCCGTTAATGAGCAGTTCTTC. Amino acid sequence: CASSPSGRAVNEQFF.